This T cell receptor beta chain came from a study of OX40 agonist ivuxolimab in advanced cancers. Regarding the study as a whole: Fewer expanded clones were found on average in CD4+ than in CD8+ T cells.

Concerning this clone: Its cognate antigen is unknown.

The assay was immunoSEQ multiplex PCR, and TCRdb's table has in-frame clones only and misses some. The top ten clones hold 15% to 20% of a sample with 50,000 to 70,000 clones, about 94% of them seen once. The CDR3 spans 14 residues. Trimming cost V 1 base and J 3 bases, with 7 bases left between them. Germline V gene lookup returns CDR1 LNHDA and CDR2 SQIVND (reference sequence). The chain uses TRBV19 and TRBJ1-5, with D unclear. The sample here was CD4+ or CD8+ T cells sorted from blood, taken in a trial of the OX40 agonist ivuxolimab. The TCR comes from an adult with an advanced solid tumor such as melanoma, head and neck, liver or kidney cancer. The chain's CDR3 is CASSIGTHNQPQHF. The CDR3, as DNA: TGTGCCAGTAGTATAGGCACCCACAATCAGCCCCAGCATTTT.